This TCR beta chain is drawn from a study of blood T cell repertoires in COVID-19. Using immunoSEQ multiplex PCR, the repertoire was profiled, and TCRdb retains in-frame clones only, with some absent. Seen here are a few hundred thousand clones, just under 90% observed once, and the top ten hold approximately 2%. This clone is a singleton in its sample. Material for sequencing was peripheral blood. This sequence was found in a woman aged 25 to 39 with COVID-19, enrolled during active disease.

CDR3 amino acids: CASSADLDRMNTEAFF. The CDR3 DNA follows: TGTGCCAGCAGCGCCGATCTCGACAGGATGAACACTGAAGCTTTCTTT. The chain combines TRBV7-9 with TRBJ1-1, with a weak D call TRBD1 (6 bases). Germline-derived CDR1 and CDR2 are SEHNR and FQNEAQ (reference sequence). The ends were cut back, 5 bases at V and 0 bases at J, with 16 bases in the middle. This CDR3 region has 16 residues.